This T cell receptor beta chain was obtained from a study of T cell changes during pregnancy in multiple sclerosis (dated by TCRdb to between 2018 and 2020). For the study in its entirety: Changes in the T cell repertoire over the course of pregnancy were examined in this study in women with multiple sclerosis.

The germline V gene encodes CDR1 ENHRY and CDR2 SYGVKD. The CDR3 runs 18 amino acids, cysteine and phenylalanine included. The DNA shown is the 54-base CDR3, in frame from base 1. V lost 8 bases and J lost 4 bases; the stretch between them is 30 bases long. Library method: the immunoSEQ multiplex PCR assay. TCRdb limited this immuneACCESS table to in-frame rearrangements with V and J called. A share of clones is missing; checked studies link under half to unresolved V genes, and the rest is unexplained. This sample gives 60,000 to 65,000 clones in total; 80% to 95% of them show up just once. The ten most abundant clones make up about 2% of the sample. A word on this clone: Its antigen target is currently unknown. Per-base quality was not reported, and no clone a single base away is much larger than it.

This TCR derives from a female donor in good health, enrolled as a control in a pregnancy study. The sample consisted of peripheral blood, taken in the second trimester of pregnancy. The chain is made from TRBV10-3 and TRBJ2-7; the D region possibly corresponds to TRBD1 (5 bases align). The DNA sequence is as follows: TGTGCCATCGGAAGGGGAACAGTGAAAGGTGGAGCGATATACGAGCAGTACTTC. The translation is CAIGRGTVKGGAIYEQYF.